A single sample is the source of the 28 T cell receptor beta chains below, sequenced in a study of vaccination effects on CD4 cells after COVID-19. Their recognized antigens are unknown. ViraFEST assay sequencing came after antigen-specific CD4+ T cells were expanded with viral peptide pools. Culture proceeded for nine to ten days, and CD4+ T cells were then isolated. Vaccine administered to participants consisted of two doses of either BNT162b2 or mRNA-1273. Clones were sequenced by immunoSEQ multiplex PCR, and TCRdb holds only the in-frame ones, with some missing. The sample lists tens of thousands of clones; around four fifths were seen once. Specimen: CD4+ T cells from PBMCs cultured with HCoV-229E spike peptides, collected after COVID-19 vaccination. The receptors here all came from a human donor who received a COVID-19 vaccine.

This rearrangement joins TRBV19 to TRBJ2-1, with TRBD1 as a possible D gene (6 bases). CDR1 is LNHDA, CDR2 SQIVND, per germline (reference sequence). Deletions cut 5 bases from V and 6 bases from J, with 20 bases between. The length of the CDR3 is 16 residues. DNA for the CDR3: TGTGCCAGTAGTGTCAGGGGTATCCTACCCTTCAATGAGCAGTTCTTC. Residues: CASSVRGILPFNEQFF.

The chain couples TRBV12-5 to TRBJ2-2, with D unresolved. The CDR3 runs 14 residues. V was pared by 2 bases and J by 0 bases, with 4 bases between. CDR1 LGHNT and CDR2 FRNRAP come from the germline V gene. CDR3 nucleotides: TGTGCTAGTGGTTTGACCCCGAACACCGGGGAGCTGTTTTTT. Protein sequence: CASGLTPNTGELFF.

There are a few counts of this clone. CDR3: CASSMGGNSNQPQHF. CDR3 coding DNA: TGTGCCAGTAGTATGGGAGGGAATAGCAATCAGCCCCAGCATTTT. The rearrangement links TRBV19 to TRBJ1-5; D uncertain. The CDR3 has 15 residues. With 3 bases removed from V and 0 bases from J, the gap between germline ends came to 9 bases. CDR1 is LNHDA and CDR2 is SQIVND in the germline V gene (reference sequence).

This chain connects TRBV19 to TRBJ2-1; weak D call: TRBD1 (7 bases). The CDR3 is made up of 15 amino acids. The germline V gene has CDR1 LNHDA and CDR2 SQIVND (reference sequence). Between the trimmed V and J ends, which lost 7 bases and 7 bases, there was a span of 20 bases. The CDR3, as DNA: TGTGCCAGTACCAAAAGGGGGCAGGGGGGAAATGAGCAGTTCTTC. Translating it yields CASTKRGQGGNEQFF. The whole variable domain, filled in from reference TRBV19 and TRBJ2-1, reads DGGITQSPKYLFRKEGQNVTLSCEQNLNHDAMYWYRQDPGQGLRLIYYSQIVNDFQKGDIAEGYSVSREKKESFPLTVTSAQKNPTAFYLCASTKRGQGGNEQFFGPGTRLTVL.

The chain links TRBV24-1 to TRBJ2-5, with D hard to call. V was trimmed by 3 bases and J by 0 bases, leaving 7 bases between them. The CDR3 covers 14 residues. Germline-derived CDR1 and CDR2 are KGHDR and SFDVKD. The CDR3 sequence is CATSDPTDQETQYF. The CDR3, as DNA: TGTGCCACCAGTGATCCGACGGACCAAGAGACCCAGTACTTC.

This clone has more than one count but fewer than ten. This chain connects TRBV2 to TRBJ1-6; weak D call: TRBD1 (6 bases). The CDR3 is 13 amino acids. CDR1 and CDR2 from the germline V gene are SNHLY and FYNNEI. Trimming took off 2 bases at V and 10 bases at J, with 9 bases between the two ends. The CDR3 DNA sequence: TGTGCCAGCAGTGAACAGGGGAACTCACCCCTCCACTTT. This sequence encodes CASSEQGNSPLHF.

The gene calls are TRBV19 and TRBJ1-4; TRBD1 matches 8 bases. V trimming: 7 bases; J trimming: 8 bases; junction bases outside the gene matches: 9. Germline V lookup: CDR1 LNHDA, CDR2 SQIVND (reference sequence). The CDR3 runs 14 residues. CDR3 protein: CASTGQGFKEKLFF. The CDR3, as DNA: TGTGCCAGTACAGGACAGGGCTTCAAGGAAAAACTGTTTTTT. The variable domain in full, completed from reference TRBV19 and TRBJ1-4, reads DGGITQSPKYLFRKEGQNVTLSCEQNLNHDAMYWYRQDPGQGLRLIYYSQIVNDFQKGDIAEGYSVSREKKESFPLTVTSAQKNPTAFYLCASTGQGFKEKLFFGSGTQLSVL.

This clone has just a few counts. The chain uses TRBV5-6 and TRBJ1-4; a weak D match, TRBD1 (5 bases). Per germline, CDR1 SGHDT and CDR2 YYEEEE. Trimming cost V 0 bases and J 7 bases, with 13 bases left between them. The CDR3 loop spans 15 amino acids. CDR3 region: CASSLAFRGGEKLFF. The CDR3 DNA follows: TGTGCCAGCAGCTTGGCGTTTAGGGGAGGTGAAAAACTGTTTTTT.

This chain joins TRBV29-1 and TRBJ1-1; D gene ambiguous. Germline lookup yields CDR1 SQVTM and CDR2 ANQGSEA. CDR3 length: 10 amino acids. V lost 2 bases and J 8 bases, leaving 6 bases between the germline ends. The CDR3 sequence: CSVESPEAFF. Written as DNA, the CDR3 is TGCAGCGTTGAAAGCCCGGAAGCTTTCTTT.

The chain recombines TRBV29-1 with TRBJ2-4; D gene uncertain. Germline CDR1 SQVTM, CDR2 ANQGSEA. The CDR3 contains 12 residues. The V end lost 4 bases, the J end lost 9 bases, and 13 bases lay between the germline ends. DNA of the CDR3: TGCAGCGTTGGTGGGTCCAGTAGCATTCAGTACTTC. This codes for CSVGGSSSIQYF. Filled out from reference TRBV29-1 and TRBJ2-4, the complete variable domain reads SAVISQKPSRDICQRGTSLTIQCQVDSQVTMMFWYRQQPGQSLTLIATANQGSEATYESGFVIDKFPISRPNLTFSTLTVSNMSPEDSSIYLCSVGGSSSIQYFGAGTRLSVL.

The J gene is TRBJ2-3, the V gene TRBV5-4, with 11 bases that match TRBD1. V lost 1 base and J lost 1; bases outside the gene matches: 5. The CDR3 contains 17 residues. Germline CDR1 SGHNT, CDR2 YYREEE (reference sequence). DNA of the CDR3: TGTGCCAGCAGCTTGAGCGGACAGGGGGCTGGCACAGATACGCAGTATTTT. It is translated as CASSLSGQGAGTDTQYF.

The CDR3, as DNA: TGTGCCAGTAGTACCACCGACCTCTATGGCTACACCTTC. Translating it yields CASSTTDLYGYTF. The chain joins TRBV19 to TRBJ1-2; no reliable D call. With 4 bases removed from V and 4 bases from J, the gap between germline ends came to 10 bases. The CDR3 is 13 amino acids. Germline V gene lookup returns CDR1 LNHDA and CDR2 SQIVND (reference sequence).

CDR3 residues: CASRGTTSGDYGYTF. DNA for the CDR3: TGTGCCAGTAGAGGGACGACGAGCGGGGACTATGGCTACACCTTC. The J gene is TRBJ1-2, the V gene TRBV19, with D tentatively TRBD1 (5 bases). There are 15 residues in the CDR3. With 6 bases removed from V and 3 bases from J, the gap between germline ends came to 17 bases. The V gene's germline CDR1 is LNHDA and CDR2 SQIVND (reference sequence).

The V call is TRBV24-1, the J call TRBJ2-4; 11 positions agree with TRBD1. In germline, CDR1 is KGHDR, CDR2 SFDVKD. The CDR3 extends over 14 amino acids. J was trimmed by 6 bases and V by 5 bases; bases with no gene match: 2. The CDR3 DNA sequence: TGTGCCACCAGTGCGGGACAGGGGGTAAACATTCAGTACTTC. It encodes CATSAGQGVNIQYF.

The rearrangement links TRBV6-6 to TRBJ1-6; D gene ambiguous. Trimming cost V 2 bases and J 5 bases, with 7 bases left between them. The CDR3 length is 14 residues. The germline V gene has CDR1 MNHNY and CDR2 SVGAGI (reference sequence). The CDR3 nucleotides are TGTGCCAGCAGTTACCGACGGGATAATTCACCCCTCCACTTT. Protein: CASSYRRDNSPLHF.

The CDR3, as DNA: TGCGCCAGCAGCCACGGGACAGGGGGTCCCTACGAGCAGTACGTC. This sequence encodes CASSHGTGGPYEQYV. The chain employs TRBV4-1 and TRBJ2-7, with 11 bases aligning to TRBD1. The ends lost 3 bases at V and 2 bases at J; junction bases unmatched: 3. This CDR3 comprises 15 residues. The germline V gene encodes CDR1 MGHRA and CDR2 YSYEKL.

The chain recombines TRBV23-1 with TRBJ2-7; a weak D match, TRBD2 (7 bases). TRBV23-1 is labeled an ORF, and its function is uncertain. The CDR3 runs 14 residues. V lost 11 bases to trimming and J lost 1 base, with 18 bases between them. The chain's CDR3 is CAGGGRIASYEQYV. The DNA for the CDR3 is TGCGCCGGGGGGGGGCGAATCGCATCCTACGAGCAGTACGTC.

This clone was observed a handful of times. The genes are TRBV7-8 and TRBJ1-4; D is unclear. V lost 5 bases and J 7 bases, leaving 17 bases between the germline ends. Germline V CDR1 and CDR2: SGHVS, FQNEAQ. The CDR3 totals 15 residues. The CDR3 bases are TGTGCCAGCAGCCGTCAAGGTGGGATTTCTGAAAAACTGTTTTTT. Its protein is CASSRQGGISEKLFF.

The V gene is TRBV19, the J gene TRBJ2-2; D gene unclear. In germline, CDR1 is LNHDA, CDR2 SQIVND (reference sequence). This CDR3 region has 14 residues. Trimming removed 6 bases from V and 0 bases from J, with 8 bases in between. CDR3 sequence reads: CASSPRANTGELFF. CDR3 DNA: TGTGCCAGTAGCCCTCGGGCGAACACCGGGGAGCTGTTTTTT.

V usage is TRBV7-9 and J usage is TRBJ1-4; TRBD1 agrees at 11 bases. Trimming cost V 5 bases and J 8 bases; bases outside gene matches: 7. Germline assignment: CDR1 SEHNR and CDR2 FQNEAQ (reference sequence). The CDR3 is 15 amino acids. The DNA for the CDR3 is TGTGCCAGCAGCCTGGGACAGGGGGATGGCGAAAAACTGTTTTTT. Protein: CASSLGQGDGEKLFF. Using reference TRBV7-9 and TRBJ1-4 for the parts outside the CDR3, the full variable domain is DTGVSQNPRHKITKRGQNVTFRCDPISEHNRLYWYRQTLGQGPEFLTYFQNEAQLEKSRLLSDRFSAERPKGSFSTLEIQRTEQGDSAMYLCASSLGQGDGEKLFFGSGTQLSVL.

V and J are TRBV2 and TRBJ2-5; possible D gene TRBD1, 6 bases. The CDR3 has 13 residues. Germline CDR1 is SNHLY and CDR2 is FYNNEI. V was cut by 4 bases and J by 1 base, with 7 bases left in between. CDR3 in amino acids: CASSGDTQETQYF. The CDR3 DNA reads TGTGCCAGCAGTGGGGACACCCAAGAGACCCAGTACTTC.

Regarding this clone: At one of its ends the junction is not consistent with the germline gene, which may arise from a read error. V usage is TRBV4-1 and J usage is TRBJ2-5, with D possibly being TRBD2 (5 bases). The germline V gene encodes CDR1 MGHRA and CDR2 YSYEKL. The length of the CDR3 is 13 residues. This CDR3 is CASSQAVKETQYF. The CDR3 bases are TGCGCCAGCAGTCAAGCGGTGAAAGAGACCCAGTACTTC.

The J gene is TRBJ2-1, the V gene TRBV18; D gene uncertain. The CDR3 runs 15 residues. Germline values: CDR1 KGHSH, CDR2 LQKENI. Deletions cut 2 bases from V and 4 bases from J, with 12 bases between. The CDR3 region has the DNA TGTGCCAGCTCACCAATGGACGGCGTTTACAATGAGCAGTTCTTC. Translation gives CASSPMDGVYNEQFF.

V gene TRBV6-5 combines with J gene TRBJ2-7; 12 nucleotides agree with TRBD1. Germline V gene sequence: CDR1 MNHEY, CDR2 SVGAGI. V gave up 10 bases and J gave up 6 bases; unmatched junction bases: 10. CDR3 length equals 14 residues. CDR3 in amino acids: CATQPGTGGSEQYV. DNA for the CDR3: TGTGCCACCCAACCAGGGACAGGGGGCTCCGAGCAGTACGTC.

This CDR3 is CASSLVRSSYEQYV. The CDR3 coding sequence is TGTGCCAGCAGCTTAGTCCGCAGCTCCTACGAGCAGTACGTC. The V call is TRBV11-2, the J call TRBJ2-7; D remains ambiguous. The length of the CDR3 is 14 residues. Germline values: CDR1 SGHAT, CDR2 FQNNGV. Trimming shortened V by 1 base and J by 0 bases, and 7 bases separated the two germline ends.

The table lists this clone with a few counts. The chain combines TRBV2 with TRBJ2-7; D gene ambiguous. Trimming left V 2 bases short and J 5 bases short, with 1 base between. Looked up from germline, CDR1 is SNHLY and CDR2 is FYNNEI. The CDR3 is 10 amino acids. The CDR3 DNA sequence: TGTGCCAGCAGTGAAAACGAGCAGTACGTC. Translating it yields CASSENEQYV.

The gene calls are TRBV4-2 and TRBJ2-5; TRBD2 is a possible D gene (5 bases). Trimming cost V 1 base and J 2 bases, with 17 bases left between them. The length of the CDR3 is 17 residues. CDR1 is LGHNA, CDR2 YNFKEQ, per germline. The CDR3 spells CASSQVINPSGQETQYF. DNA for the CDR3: TGTGCCAGCAGCCAAGTCATCAACCCCTCGGGGCAAGAGACCCAGTACTTC.

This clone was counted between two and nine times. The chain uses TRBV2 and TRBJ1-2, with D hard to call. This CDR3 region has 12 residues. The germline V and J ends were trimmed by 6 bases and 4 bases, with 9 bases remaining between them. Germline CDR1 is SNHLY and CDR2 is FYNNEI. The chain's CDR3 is CASRTQGYGYTF. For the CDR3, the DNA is TGTGCCAGCAGGACCCAAGGCTATGGCTACACCTTC.